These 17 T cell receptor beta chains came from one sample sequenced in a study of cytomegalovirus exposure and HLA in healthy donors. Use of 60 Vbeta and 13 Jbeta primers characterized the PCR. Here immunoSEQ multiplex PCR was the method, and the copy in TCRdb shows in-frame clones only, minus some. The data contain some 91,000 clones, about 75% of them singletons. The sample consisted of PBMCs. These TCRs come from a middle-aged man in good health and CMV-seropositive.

The CDR3 bases are TGTGCCAGCAGCTTGACTAGCGGAAACAATGAGCAGTTCTTC. Protein sequence: CASSLTSGNNEQFF. The chain joins TRBV7-2 to TRBJ2-1, with 9 bases matching TRBD2. V lost 3 bases to trimming and J lost 5 bases; unmatched junction nucleotides: 2. CDR3 size: 14 residues. Germline-derived CDR1 and CDR2 are SGHTA and FQGNSA. The whole variable domain, filled in from reference TRBV7-2 and TRBJ2-1, reads GAGVSQSPSNKVTEKGKDVELRCDPISGHTALYWYRQSLGQGLEFLIYFQGNSAPDKSGLPSDRFSAERTGGSVSTLTIQRTQQEDSAVYLCASSLTSGNNEQFFGPGTRLTVL.

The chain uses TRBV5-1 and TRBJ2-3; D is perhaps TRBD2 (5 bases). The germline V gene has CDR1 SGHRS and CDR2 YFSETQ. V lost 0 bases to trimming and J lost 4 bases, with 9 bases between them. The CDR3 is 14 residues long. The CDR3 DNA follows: TGCGCCAGCAGCTTGGGCGGGCCCGCAGATACGCAGTATTTT. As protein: CASSLGGPADTQYF.

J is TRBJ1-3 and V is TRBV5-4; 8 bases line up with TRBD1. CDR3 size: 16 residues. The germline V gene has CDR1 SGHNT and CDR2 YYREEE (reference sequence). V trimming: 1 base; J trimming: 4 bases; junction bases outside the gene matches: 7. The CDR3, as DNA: TGTGCCAGCAGCTTGAGAGACAGGGGTTCGGGAAACACCATATATTTT. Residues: CASSLRDRGSGNTIYF.

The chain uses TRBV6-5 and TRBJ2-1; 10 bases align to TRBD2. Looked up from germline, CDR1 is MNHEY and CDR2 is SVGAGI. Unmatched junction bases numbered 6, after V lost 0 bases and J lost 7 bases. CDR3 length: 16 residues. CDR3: CASSYSSSGGINEQFF. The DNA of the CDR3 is TGTGCCAGCAGTTACTCTTCTAGCGGGGGAATAAATGAGCAGTTCTTC.

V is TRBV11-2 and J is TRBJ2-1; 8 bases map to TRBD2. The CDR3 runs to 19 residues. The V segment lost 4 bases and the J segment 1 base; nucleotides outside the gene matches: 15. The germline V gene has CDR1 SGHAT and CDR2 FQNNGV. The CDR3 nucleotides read TGTGCCAGCAGCTCCCGTCTGGCGGGGGGCCCGGGGTCCTACAATGAGCAGTTCTTC. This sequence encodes CASSSRLAGGPGSYNEQFF.

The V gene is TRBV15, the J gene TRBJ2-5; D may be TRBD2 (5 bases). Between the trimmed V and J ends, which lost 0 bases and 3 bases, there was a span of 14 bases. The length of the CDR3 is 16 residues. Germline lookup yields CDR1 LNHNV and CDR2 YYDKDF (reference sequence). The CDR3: CATSRDSGRRKETQYF. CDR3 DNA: TGTGCCACCAGCAGAGATTCCGGCCGGAGGAAAGAGACCCAGTACTTC. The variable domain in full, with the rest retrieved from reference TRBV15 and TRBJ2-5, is DAMVIQNPRYQVTQFGKPVTLSCSQTLNHNVMYWYQQKSSQAPKLLFHYYDKDFNNEADTPDNFQSRRPNTSFCFLDIRSPGLGDTAMYLCATSRDSGRRKETQYFGPGTRLLVL.

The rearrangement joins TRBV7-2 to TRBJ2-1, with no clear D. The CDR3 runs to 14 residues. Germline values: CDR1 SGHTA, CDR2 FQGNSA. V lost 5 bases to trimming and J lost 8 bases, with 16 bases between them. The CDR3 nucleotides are TGTGCCAGCAGCCCCCTGAACACTAACCATGAGCAGTTCTTC. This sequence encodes CASSPLNTNHEQFF.

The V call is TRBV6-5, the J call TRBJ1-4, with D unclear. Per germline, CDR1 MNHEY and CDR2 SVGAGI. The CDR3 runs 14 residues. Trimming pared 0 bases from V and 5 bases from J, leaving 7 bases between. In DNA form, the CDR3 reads TGTGCCAGCAGTTACTCGACCGGGAATGAAAAACTGTTTTTT. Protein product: CASSYSTGNEKLFF.

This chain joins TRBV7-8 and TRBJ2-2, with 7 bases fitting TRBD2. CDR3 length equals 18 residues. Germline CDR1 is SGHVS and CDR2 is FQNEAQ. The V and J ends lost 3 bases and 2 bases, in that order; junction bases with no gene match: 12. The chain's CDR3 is CASSFRRSGGPNTGELFF. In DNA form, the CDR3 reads TGTGCCAGCAGCTTTCGCCGATCGGGGGGACCAAACACCGGGGAGCTGTTTTTT.

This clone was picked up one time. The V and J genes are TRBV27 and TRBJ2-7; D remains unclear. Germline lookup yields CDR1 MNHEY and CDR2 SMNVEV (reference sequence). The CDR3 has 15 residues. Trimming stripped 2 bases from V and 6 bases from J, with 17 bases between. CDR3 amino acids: CASSLTVTLLSEQYF. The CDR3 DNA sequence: TGTGCCAGCAGTTTAACGGTAACCTTACTGTCCGAGCAGTACTTC.

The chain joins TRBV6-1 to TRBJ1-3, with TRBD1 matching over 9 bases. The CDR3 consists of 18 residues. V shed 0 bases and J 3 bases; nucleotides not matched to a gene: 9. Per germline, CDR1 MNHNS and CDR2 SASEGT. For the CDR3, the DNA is TGTGCCAGCAGTGAAGCGCTTGGGAACAGGGGGCATGGAAACACCATATATTTT. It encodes CASSEALGNRGHGNTIYF.

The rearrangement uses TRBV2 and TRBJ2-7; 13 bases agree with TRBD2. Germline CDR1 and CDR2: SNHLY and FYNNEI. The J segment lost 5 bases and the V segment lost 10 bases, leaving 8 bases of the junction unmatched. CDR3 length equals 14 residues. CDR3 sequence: CATALTSGGNEQYF. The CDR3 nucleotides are TGTGCCACCGCCTTGACTAGCGGGGGGAACGAGCAGTACTTC.

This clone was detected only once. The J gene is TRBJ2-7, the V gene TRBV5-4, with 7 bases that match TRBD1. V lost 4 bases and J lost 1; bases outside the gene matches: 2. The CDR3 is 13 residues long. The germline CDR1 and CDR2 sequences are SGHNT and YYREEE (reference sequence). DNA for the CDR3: TGTGCCAGCAGCATACAGGGGTCCTACGAGCAGTACTTC. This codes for CASSIQGSYEQYF.

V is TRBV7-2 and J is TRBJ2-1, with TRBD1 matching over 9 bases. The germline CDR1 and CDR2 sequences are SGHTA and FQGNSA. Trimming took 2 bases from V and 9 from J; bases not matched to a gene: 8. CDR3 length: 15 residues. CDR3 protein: CASSLYPGQGSEQFF. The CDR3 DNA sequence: TGTGCCAGCAGCTTATACCCGGGACAGGGCAGTGAGCAGTTCTTC. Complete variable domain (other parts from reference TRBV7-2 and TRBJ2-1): GAGVSQSPSNKVTEKGKDVELRCDPISGHTALYWYRQSLGQGLEFLIYFQGNSAPDKSGLPSDRFSAERTGGSVSTLTIQRTQQEDSAVYLCASSLYPGQGSEQFFGPGTRLTVL.

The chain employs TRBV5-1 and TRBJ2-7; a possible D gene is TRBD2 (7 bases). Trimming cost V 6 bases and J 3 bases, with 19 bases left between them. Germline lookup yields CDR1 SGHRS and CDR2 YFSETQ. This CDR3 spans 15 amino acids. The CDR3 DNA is TGCGCCAGCACCCTTGGTACGGGGGGCATCTACGAGCAGTACTTC. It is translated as CASTLGTGGIYEQYF.

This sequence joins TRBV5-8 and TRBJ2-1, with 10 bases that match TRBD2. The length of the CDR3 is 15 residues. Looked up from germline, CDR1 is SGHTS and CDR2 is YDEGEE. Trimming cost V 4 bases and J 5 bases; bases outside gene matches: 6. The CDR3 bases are TGTGCCAGCAGCGGTTGGACTAGCGGAAACAATGAGCAGTTCTTC. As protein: CASSGWTSGNNEQFF.

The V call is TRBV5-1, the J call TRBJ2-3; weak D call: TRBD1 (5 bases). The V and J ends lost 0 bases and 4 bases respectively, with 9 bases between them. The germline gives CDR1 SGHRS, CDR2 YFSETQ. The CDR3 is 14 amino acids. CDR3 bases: TGCGCCAGCAGCTTGGGCAGGGTCCCAGATACGCAGTATTTT. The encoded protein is CASSLGRVPDTQYF.